The 16 T cell receptor beta chains listed next were all sequenced from one sample in a study of blood T cell repertoires in COVID-19. The assay was immunoSEQ multiplex PCR, and TCRdb's table has in-frame clones only and misses some. The data show roughly 400,000 clones, with roughly 86% seen just once and 1.7% held by the top ten. The sequencing input was PBMCs or T cells enriched from blood (not recorded which). These receptors originate from a woman aged 25 to 39 who had recovered from COVID-19.

The gene calls are TRBV5-6 and TRBJ2-6; possibly TRBD1 for D (6 bases). CDR1 and CDR2 (germline): SGHDT, YYEEEE. V was shortened by 2 bases and J by 0 bases, with 18 bases between the two germline ends. The CDR3 totals 19 residues. The DNA for the CDR3 is TGTGCCAGCAGCTTACCCCGGGACACTCCATTCTCTGGGGCCAACGTCCTGACTTTC. This translates into CASSLPRDTPFSGANVLTF. The full variable domain, completed using reference TRBV5-6 and TRBJ2-6, is DAGVTQSPTHLIKTRGQQVTLRCSPKSGHDTVSWYQQALGQGPQFIFQYYEEEERQRGNFPDRFSGHQFPNYSSELNVNALLLGDSALYLCASSLPRDTPFSGANVLTFGAGSRLTVL.

The chain links TRBV11-2 to TRBJ2-7; 7 bases line up with TRBD1. Germline V CDR1 and CDR2: SGHAT, FQNNGV. This CDR3 is built from 13 residues. V was pared by 5 bases and J by 5 bases, with 6 bases of the junction left unmatched. The CDR3 nucleotides read TGTGCCAGCAGCCCCGGGACAGACCACGAGCAGTACTTC. Amino acids: CASSPGTDHEQYF.

This chain connects TRBV6-6 to TRBJ2-1; 10 nucleotides align to TRBD2. The germline CDR1 and CDR2 sequences are MNHNY and SVGAGI (reference sequence). The ends lost 6 bases at V and 5 bases at J; junction bases unmatched: 4. There are 14 residues in the CDR3. CDR3 sequence: CASRPSGRDNEQFF. DNA for the CDR3: TGTGCCAGCAGGCCCAGCGGGAGGGACAATGAGCAGTTCTTC.

About this clone: This same CDR3 is encoded by further DNA sequences in the sample. The chain recombines TRBV27 with TRBJ1-1; D call uncertain. V was cut by 5 bases and J by 5 bases, with 6 bases left in between. The CDR3 extends over 11 amino acids. Germline loops: CDR1 MNHEY, CDR2 SMNVEV (reference sequence). The CDR3 bases are TGTGCCAGCAGTCGGGGTACTGAAGCTTTCTTT. Translation: CASSRGTEAFF.

The chain combines TRBV21-1 with TRBJ1-1. TRBV21-1 is termed a pseudogene. There are 18 residues in the CDR3. The CDR3 DNA is TGTGCCAGCAGCAACCGACGTCCCAAGAGGGTGTTTAACACTGAAGCTTTCTTT. This encodes CASSNRRPKRVFNTEAFF.

The genes are TRBV28 and TRBJ1-3; TRBD1 aligns across 8 bases. Germline lookup yields CDR1 MDHEN and CDR2 SYDVKM. The J segment lost 4 bases and the V segment lost 3 bases, leaving 8 bases of the junction unmatched. The CDR3 is made up of 16 amino acids. CDR3 sequence (DNA): TGTGCCAGCAGTTTCAGGGGGCAAGCGGGCGGAAACACCATATATTTT. It yields the protein CASSFRGQAGGNTIYF.

The rearrangement joins TRBV5-1 to TRBJ1-2; D might be TRBD1 (6 bases). The V end lost 3 bases, the J end lost 8 bases, and 14 bases lay between the germline ends. Per the germline V gene, CDR1 is SGHRS and CDR2 is YFSETQ. The CDR3 runs to 13 residues. The CDR3 region has the DNA TGCGCCAGCAGCTCGAACAGGGACCGCGGCTACACCTTC. Its protein is CASSSNRDRGYTF.

The rearrangement uses TRBV13 and TRBJ2-7; 14 bases are shared with TRBD2. Germline CDR1 reads PRHDT; CDR2 reads FYEKMQ (reference sequence). V was clipped by 5 bases and J by 5 bases; unmatched bases: 8. The CDR3 length is 16 residues. The CDR3 DNA sequence: TGTGCCAGCAGCGCCCTGACTAGCGGGGGGGACGACGAGCAGTACTTC. Amino acid sequence: CASSALTSGGDDEQYF.

The chain uses TRBV27 and TRBJ2-5; 10 nucleotides agree with TRBD2. Per the germline V gene, CDR1 is MNHEY and CDR2 is SMNVEV (reference sequence). The CDR3 loop spans 15 amino acids. The junction had 2 bases not matched to a gene; V was cut back by 4 bases and J by 0 bases. This CDR3 reads CASSSLAGYQETQYF. The CDR3 nucleotides read TGTGCCAGCAGTTCACTAGCGGGGTACCAAGAGACCCAGTACTTC.

This sequence joins TRBV5-1 and TRBJ2-5; TRBD2 matches 7 bases. The CDR3 length is 15 residues. CDR1 SGHRS and CDR2 YFSETQ come from the germline V gene. The J segment lost 4 bases and the V segment lost 1 base, leaving 7 bases of the junction unmatched. CDR3: CASSLFSGGRETQYF. The CDR3 region has the DNA TGCGCCAGCAGCTTGTTCTCGGGAGGCAGAGAGACCCAGTACTTC.

The rearrangement joins TRBV11-2 to TRBJ1-1; 8 nucleotides agree with TRBD1. The germline CDR1 and CDR2 sequences are SGHAT and FQNNGV. CDR3 size: 13 residues. Trimming removed 5 bases from V and 8 bases from J; junction bases left unmatched: 7. In DNA form, the CDR3 reads TGTGCCAGCAGCATTGCCGGGACAGGCGAAGCTTTCTTT. This gives the protein CASSIAGTGEAFF.

This clone was counted a single time. The V and J genes are TRBV4-2 and TRBJ1-1; a possible D gene is TRBD1 (6 bases). There are 17 residues in the CDR3. Germline V gene lookup returns CDR1 LGHNA and CDR2 YNFKEQ. V lost 4 bases, J lost 0 bases, and 18 bases lay in between. This CDR3 reads CASSRDTSMSMNTEAFF. DNA for the CDR3: TGTGCCAGCAGCCGGGACACGTCTATGAGCATGAACACTGAAGCTTTCTTT.

Only a few counts were recorded for this clone. The genes are TRBV6-5 and TRBJ1-3; D is ambiguous. The germline V and J ends were trimmed by 3 bases and 1 base, with 10 bases remaining between them. The CDR3 is made up of 15 amino acids. Germline CDR1 is MNHEY and CDR2 is SVGAGI. The CDR3 DNA reads TGTGCCAGCAGTTATACAGTTTCATCTGGAAACACCATATATTTT. This translates into CASSYTVSSGNTIYF.

This chain connects TRBV5-4 to TRBJ2-6; perhaps TRBD1 as D (5 bases). Looked up from germline, CDR1 is SGHNT and CDR2 is YYREEE (reference sequence). This CDR3 is 17 amino acids long. Trimming shortened V by 1 base and J by 2 bases, and 13 bases separated the two germline ends. CDR3 coding DNA: TGTGCCAGCAGCTTGTCCTTGGGGCTACCTGGGGCCAACGTCCTGACTTTC. It is translated as CASSLSLGLPGANVLTF. Full variable domain (rest looked up from reference TRBV5-4 and TRBJ2-6): ETGVTQSPTHLIKTRGQQVTLRCSSQSGHNTVSWYQQALGQGPQFIFQYYREEENGRGNFPPRFSGLQFPNYSSELNVNALELDDSALYLCASSLSLGLPGANVLTFGAGSRLTVL.

In its sample, this clone was seen once. V gene TRBV7-2 combines with J gene TRBJ2-7; TRBD2 matches at 7 bases. The CDR3 has 14 amino acids. V was pared by 5 bases and J by 3 bases, with 7 bases of the junction left unmatched. Germline lookup yields CDR1 SGHTA and CDR2 FQGNSA. For the CDR3, the DNA is TGTGCCAGCAGCCAATTGGGGGGGGGCTACGAGCAGTACTTC. This translates into CASSQLGGGYEQYF.

This chain links TRBV30 with TRBJ1-2; the match to TRBD1 covers 12 bases. Trimming at V came to 0 bases and at J to 7 bases, leaving 3 bases not matched to a gene. This CDR3 region has 14 residues. Germline loops: CDR1 GTSNPN, CDR2 SVGIG (reference sequence). The CDR3: CAWSVGQGAFGYTF. The CDR3 DNA sequence: TGTGCCTGGAGTGTGGGACAGGGGGCCTTTGGCTACACCTTC.